The rows below give T cell receptor beta chains drawn from one sample of a study of T cell responses to AZD1222 COVID-19 vaccine. Data came from immunoSEQ multiplex PCR; TCRdb stores just in-frame clones and leaves some out. The sample comprises about 96,000 clones, roughly 90% of which are singletons, and 26% rests with the top ten. The sample was peripheral blood, taken on day 0 of AZD1222 vaccination. The receptors come from an adult in good health. Each CDR3 is given with its conserved first and last residue. D genes are given only for firm matches. Expanded clones get a size class; other rows say once, few or many, or leave the size out.

NA	TRBV27	NA	TRBJ2-7	CASSLSPAGLYEQYF	TGTGCCAGCAGTTTAAGCCCCGCAGGGTTGTACGAGCAGTACTTC
NA	TRBV4-3	NA	TRBJ2-7	CASSQGSRFSYEQYF	TGCGCCAGCAGCCAGGGCTCTAGGTTTTCCTACGAGCAGTACTTC
NA	TRBV30	NA	TRBJ1-1	CAWSPLVSEAFF	TGTGCCTGGAGTCCCTTGGTATCTGAAGCTTTCTTT
NA	TRBV15	NA	TRBJ2-1	CATSRAGSYNEQFF	TGTGCCACCAGCAGAGCGGGCTCCTACAATGAGCAGTTCTTC
NA	TRBV6-2/TRBV6-3	NA	TRBJ2-2	CASSYSETGELFF	TGTGCCAGCAGTTACTCCGAGACCGGGGAGCTGTTTTTT
NA	TRBV3-1/TRBV3-2	NA	TRBJ1-1	CASSQGATEAFF	TGTGCCAGCAGCCAAGGGGCCACTGAAGCTTTCTTT
NA	TRBV7-2	NA	TRBJ2-7	CASSLNQHTYEQYF	TGTGCCAGCAGCTTAAATCAGCACACCTACGAGCAGTACTTC
TRBD1	TRBV5-5	NA	TRBJ2-2	CASSRDRVNTGELFF	TGTGCCAGCAGCCGGGACAGGGTGAACACCGGGGAGCTGTTTTTT
NA	TRBV7-9	NA	TRBJ1-3	CASSWVGSGNTIYF	TGTGCCAGCAGCTGGGTGGGTTCTGGAAACACCATATATTTT
NA	TRBV27	NA	TRBJ2-1	CASSSSADNEQFF	TGTGCCAGCAGTAGCAGCGCTGACAATGAGCAGTTCTTC
TRBD2	TRBV19	NA	TRBJ2-5	CASRQRTSGSTETQYF	TGTGCCAGTCGACAACGGACTAGCGGGAGTACAGAGACCCAGTACTTC
TRBD2	TRBV6-5	NA	TRBJ2-3	CASSYSPSGGTDTQYF	TGTGCCAGCAGTTACTCTCCTAGCGGGGGCACAGATACGCAGTATTTT
NA	TRBV4-2	NA	TRBJ1-2	CASSQAGRTNYGYTF	TGTGCCAGCAGCCAGGCGGGACGGACAAACTATGGCTACACCTTC
NA	TRBV12-5	NA	TRBJ2-3	CASAGGSTDTQYF	TGTGCTAGTGCTGGGGGGAGCACAGATACGCAGTATTTT
TRBD1	TRBV30	NA	TRBJ2-1	CAWSVGTGGHEQFF	TGTGCCTGGAGTGTTGGGACAGGGGGTCATGAGCAGTTCTTC
TRBD2	TRBV7-3	NA	TRBJ2-3	CASSPSGRPTDTQYF	TGTGCCAGCAGTCCGAGCGGGAGACCCACAGATACGCAGTATTTT
TRBD1	TRBV27	NA	TRBJ1-6	CASSSGTGYFSPLHF	TGTGCCAGCAGTTCTGGGACAGGGTATTTTTCACCCCTCCACTTT
NA	TRBV24-1	few	TRBJ2-7	CATSGVDEQYF	TGTGCCACCAGTGGTGTGGACGAGCAGTACTTC
TRBD2	TRBV14	NA	TRBJ2-2	CASSLRGLAGTGELFF	TGTGCCAGCAGCCTGAGGGGACTAGCGGGAACCGGGGAGCTGTTTTTT
TRBD1	TRBV5-4	NA	TRBJ2-7	CASRPVGQGSSYEQYF	TGTGCCAGCAGACCTGTTGGACAGGGGAGCTCCTACGAGCAGTACTTC
NA	TRBV4-2	few	TRBJ2-7	CASSQGTAGQGPYEQYF	TGTGCCAGCAGCCAAGGGACCGCGGGCCAAGGCCCCTACGAGCAGTACTTC
NA	TRBV20-1	NA	TRBJ2-5	CSASFRKETQYF	TGCAGTGCTAGTTTCCGGAAAGAGACCCAGTACTTC
TRBD2	TRBV7-2	NA	TRBJ2-2	CASSRSGRNTGELFF	TGTGCCAGCAGCCGTAGCGGGAGGAACACCGGGGAGCTGTTTTTT
NA	TRBV5-4	NA	TRBJ1-4	CASSLGQVNEKLFF	TGTGCCAGCAGCTTGGGACAGGTTAATGAAAAACTGTTTTTT
TRBD1	TRBV18	few	TRBJ1-5	CASSPTTGGNQPQHF	TGTGCCAGCTCACCGACCACAGGGGGCAATCAGCCCCAGCATTTT
NA	TRBV28	NA	TRBJ2-7	CASRRDVSYEQYF	TGTGCCAGCAGGCGGGACGTCTCCTACGAGCAGTACTTC
NA	TRBV28	NA	TRBJ1-4	CASSSWDTEYEKLFF	TGTGCCAGCAGCAGTTGGGACACCGAATATGAAAAACTGTTTTTT
TRBD2	TRBV2	NA	TRBJ2-7	CASSHGSSGVSSYEQYF	TGTGCCAGCAGCCATGGGTCTAGCGGGGTAAGCTCCTACGAGCAGTACTTC
NA	TRBV19	once	TRBJ2-2	CASSTADRRLFF	TGTGCCAGTAGTACTGCGGACAGACGGCTGTTTTTT
NA	TRBV28	NA	TRBJ1-1	CASSLPGTEAFF	TGTGCCAGCAGTTTGCCCGGTACTGAAGCTTTCTTT
NA	TRBV6-5	NA	TRBJ1-2	CASSYSTNRRGYTF	TGTGCCAGCAGTTACTCGACCAATCGGAGAGGCTACACCTTC
NA	TRBV7-8	once	TRBJ1-4	CASSSRLGFVGLNEKLFF	TGTGCCAGCAGCTCCCGTTTAGGGTTTGTAGGCCTTAATGAAAAACTGTTTTTT
NA	TRBV28	NA	TRBJ1-1	CASSFWAEAFF	TGTGCCAGCAGTTTTTGGGCCGAAGCTTTCTTT
TRBD1	TRBV5-8	NA	TRBJ2-2	CASQGVYTGELFF	TGTGCCAGCCAGGGGGTTTACACCGGGGAGCTGTTTTTT
NA	TRBV7-9	few	TRBJ2-7	CASSHPGSYEQYF	TGTGCCAGCAGCCACCCCGGGTCCTACGAGCAGTACTTC
NA	TRBV19	NA	TRBJ2-4	CASRGPIAKNIQYF	TGTGCCAGTAGAGGACCGATAGCCAAAAACATTCAGTACTTC
NA	TRBV24-1	NA	TRBJ2-1	CATSDLGQGYNEQFF	TGTGCCACCAGTGATTTGGGGCAGGGGTACAATGAGCAGTTCTTC
NA	TRBV7-3	once	TRBJ1-1	CASSRETGRAFF	TGTGCCAGCAGCCGCGAAACAGGCAGAGCTTTCTTT
NA	TRBV19	NA	TRBJ1-5	CASSAGRGGNQPQHF	TGTGCCAGTAGTGCCGGCCGGGGTGGCAATCAGCCCCAGCATTTT
TRBD1	TRBV9	once	TRBJ2-3	CASSVGTGGEDTQYF	TGTGCCAGCAGCGTGGGGACAGGGGGCGAAGATACGCAGTATTTT
TRBD1	TRBV27	NA	TRBJ2-7	CASSSLQGYEQYF	TGTGCCAGCAGTTCATTACAGGGGTACGAGCAGTACTTC
NA	TRBV5-1	few	TRBJ1-4	CASSLAAGGNEKLFF	TGCGCCAGCAGTCTGGCAGCCGGGGGCAATGAAAAACTGTTTTTT
NA	TRBV3-1/TRBV3-2	NA	TRBJ1-2	CASSQVGGADGYTF	TGTGCCAGCAGCCAAGTTGGGGGGGCGGATGGCTACACCTTC
NA	TRBV5-6	once	TRBJ2-5	CASSLEAGQETQYF	TGTGCCAGCAGCTTGGAGGCGGGCCAAGAGACCCAGTACTTC
TRBD1	TRBV18	NA	TRBJ1-5	CASSRDREVQPQHF	TGTGCCAGCTCACGAGACAGGGAGGTGCAGCCCCAGCATTTT
TRBD2	TRBV5-4	NA	TRBJ2-3	CASSWGTSGRYYTDTQYF	TGTGCCAGCAGCTGGGGGACTAGCGGGAGGTACTACACAGATACGCAGTATTTT
TRBD1	TRBV7-9	NA	TRBJ1-1	CASSLTGTGNTEAFF	TGTGCCAGCAGCTTAACCGGGACAGGGAACACTGAAGCTTTCTTT
NA	TRBV30	NA	TRBJ1-6	CAHRREGPSLAPLHF	TGTGCCCATAGGAGGGAGGGCCCTTCTCTAGCCCCCCTCCACTTT
NA	TRBV18	NA	TRBJ1-4	CASSQPHEKLFF	TGTGCCAGCTCACAGCCCCACGAAAAACTGTTTTTT
NA	TRBV30	NA	TRBJ2-6	CAWSLGPGANVLTF	TGTGCCTGGAGTCTAGGACCCGGGGCCAACGTCCTGACTTTC
NA	TRBV4-2	NA	TRBJ2-7	CASSQDLAQDYEQYF	TGTGCCAGCAGCCAAGATCTAGCGCAGGATTACGAGCAGTACTTC
NA	TRBV11-2	NA	TRBJ2-7	CASRDVLGEQYF	TGTGCCAGCAGAGACGTTCTAGGGGAGCAGTACTTC
NA	TRBV28	NA	TRBJ1-4	CASSLLGATNEKLFF	TGTGCCAGCAGTTTATTAGGGGCAACTAATGAAAAACTGTTTTTT
NA	TRBV28	few	TRBJ1-5	CASGLQGGNQPQHF	TGTGCCAGCGGGCTACAGGGAGGCAATCAGCCCCAGCATTTT
NA	TRBV19	NA	TRBJ1-3	CASSILEGRDTIYF	TGTGCCAGTAGTATATTGGAAGGGCGAGACACCATATATTTT
NA	TRBV6-5	NA	TRBJ2-7	CASSAGGYEQYF	TGTGCCAGCAGCGCGGGCGGCTACGAGCAGTACTTC
TRBD2	TRBV5-6	NA	TRBJ2-1	CASSFPSGLGNEQFF	TGTGCCAGCAGCTTCCCTAGCGGGCTGGGCAATGAGCAGTTCTTC
TRBD2	TRBV5-4	NA	TRBJ2-7	CASSLGGTSGPYEQYF	TGTGCCAGCAGCTTGGGGGGGACTAGCGGACCCTACGAGCAGTACTTC
TRBD1	TRBV6-2/TRBV6-3	NA	TRBJ2-7	CASSSRTGAYEQYF	TGTGCCAGCAGTTCCAGGACAGGAGCCTACGAGCAGTACTTC